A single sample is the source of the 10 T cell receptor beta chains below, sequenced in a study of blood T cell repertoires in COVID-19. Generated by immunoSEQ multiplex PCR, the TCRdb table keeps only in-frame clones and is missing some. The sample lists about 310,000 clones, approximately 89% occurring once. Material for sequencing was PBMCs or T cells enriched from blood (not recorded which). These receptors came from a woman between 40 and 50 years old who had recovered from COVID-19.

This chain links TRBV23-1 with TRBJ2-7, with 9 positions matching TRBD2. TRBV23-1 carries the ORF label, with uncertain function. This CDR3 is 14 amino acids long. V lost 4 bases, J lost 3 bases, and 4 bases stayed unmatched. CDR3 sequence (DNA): TGCGCCAGCAGTCCAAGGACTAGCGTCTACGAGCAGTACTTC. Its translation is CASSPRTSVYEQYF.

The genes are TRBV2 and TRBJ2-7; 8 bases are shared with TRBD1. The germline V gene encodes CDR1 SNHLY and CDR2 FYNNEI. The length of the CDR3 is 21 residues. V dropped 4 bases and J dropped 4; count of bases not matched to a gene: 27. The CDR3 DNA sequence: TGTGCCAGCAGTGGGGTCACGTTGTTCCCAGGGAGGTCAGGGGGCGGTTACGAGCAGTACTTC. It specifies CASSGVTLFPGRSGGGYEQYF.

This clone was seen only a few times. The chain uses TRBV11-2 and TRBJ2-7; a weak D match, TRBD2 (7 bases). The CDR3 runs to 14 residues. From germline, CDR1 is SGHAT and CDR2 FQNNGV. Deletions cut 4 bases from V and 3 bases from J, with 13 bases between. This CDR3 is CASSSLRGGYEQYF. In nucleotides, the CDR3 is TGTGCCAGCAGCTCTCTGAGGGGGGGCTACGAGCAGTACTTC.

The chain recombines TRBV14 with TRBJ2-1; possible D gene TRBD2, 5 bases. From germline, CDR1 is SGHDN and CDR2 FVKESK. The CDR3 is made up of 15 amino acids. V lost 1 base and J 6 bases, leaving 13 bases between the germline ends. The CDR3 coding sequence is TGTGCCAGCAGCCAAGTTGGACTCGAAGGCAATGAGCAGTTCTTC. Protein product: CASSQVGLEGNEQFF.

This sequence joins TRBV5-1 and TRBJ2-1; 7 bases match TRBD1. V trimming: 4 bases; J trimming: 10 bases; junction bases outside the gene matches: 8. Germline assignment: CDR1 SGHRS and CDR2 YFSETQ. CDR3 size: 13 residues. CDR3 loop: CASSLRTGQEQFF. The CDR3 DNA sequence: TGCGCCAGCAGCCTAAGGACAGGTCAGGAGCAGTTCTTC.

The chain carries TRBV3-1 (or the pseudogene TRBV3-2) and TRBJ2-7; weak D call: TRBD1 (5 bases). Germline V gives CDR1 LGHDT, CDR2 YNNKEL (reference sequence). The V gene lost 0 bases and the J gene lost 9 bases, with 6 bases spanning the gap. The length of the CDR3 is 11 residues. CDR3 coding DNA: TGTGCCAGCAGCCAAGAACAGGCGCAGTACTTC. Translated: CASSQEQAQYF.

The CDR3 reads CAISTGQPNEKLFF. The CDR3, as DNA: TGTGCCATCAGCACGGGACAGCCTAATGAAAAACTGTTTTTT. This chain joins TRBV10-3 and TRBJ1-4, with 7 bases matching TRBD1. Germline CDR1 reads ENHRY; CDR2 reads SYGVKD. The CDR3 is made up of 14 amino acids. Germline trimming cut 6 bases from V and 3 bases from J; bases unmatched to any gene: 4.

In nucleotides, the CDR3 is TGTGCCAGCAGTTTCCGGACAGGACTCAGTGGCTACACCTTC. This encodes CASSFRTGLSGYTF. The chain combines TRBV27 with TRBJ1-2; 7 bases align to TRBD1. The CDR3 length is 14 residues. Germline CDR1 is MNHEY and CDR2 is SMNVEV (reference sequence). V lost 3 bases to trimming and J lost 7 bases; unmatched junction nucleotides: 8.

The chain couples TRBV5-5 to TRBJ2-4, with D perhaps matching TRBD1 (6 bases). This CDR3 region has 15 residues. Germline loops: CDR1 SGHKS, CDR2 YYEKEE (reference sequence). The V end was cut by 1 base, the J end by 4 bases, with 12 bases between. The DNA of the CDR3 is TGTGCCAGCAGCTTGAGGCAGGGGAGTAAAAACATTCAGTACTTC. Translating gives CASSLRQGSKNIQYF. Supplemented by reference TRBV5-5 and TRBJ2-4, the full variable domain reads DAGVTQSPTHLIKTRGQQVTLRCSPISGHKSVSWYQQVLGQGPQFIFQYYEKEERGRGNFPDRFSARQFPNYSSELNVNALLLGDSALYLCASSLRQGSKNIQYFGAGTRLSVL.

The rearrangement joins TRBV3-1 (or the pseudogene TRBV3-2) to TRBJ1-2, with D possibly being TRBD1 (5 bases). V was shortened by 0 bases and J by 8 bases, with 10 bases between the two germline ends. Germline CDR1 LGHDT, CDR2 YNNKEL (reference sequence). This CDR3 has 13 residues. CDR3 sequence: CASSQDERGGYTF. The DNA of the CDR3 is TGTGCCAGCAGCCAAGACGAAAGGGGCGGCTACACCTTC.